One and the same sample provided the 26 T cell receptor beta chains below, sequenced in a study of T cell repertoires in cytomegalovirus infection. TCRdb reprocessed the reads via MiXCR and lists one record per CDR3 protein. This sample yields around 740,000 distinct CDR3 sequences, of which less than 40% are seen a single time; under 3% belongs to the top ten. Sequencing was done on a sample of PBMCs. The receptor source for this set is a human donor in good health (CMV status not recorded). Some clones in this sample may be carry-over from other donors' samples.

V and J are TRBV12-3 or TRBV12-4 and TRBJ2-3, with TRBD2 matching over 7 bases. The CDR3 runs 16 residues. J gave up 14 bases and V 5 bases, and 22 bases lay outside the gene matches. CDR3 protein: CASSLRTRSITDPPYF. CDR3 bases: TGTGCCAGCAGTCTCCGGACTAGGAGTATCACAGATCCGCCGTATTTT.

Only a few counts were recorded for this clonotype. V usage is TRBV28 and J usage is TRBJ2-2; 8 bases are shared with TRBD2. CDR1 MDHEN and CDR2 SYDVKM come from the germline V gene. The CDR3 is made up of 16 amino acids. The J segment lost 6 bases and the V segment lost 0 bases, leaving 6 bases of the junction unmatched. The CDR3 spells CASSLWQREGPGELFF. CDR3 DNA: TGTGCCAGCAGTTTATGGCAACGGGAGGGCCCCGGGGAGCTGTTTTTT. The full variable domain, with the rest looked up from reference TRBV28 and TRBJ2-2, is DVKVTQSSRYLVKRTGEKVFLECVQDMDHENMFWYRQDPGLGLRLIYFSYDVKMKEKGDIPEGYSVSREKKERFSLILESASTNQTSMYLCASSLWQREGPGELFFGEGSRLTVL.

This clonotype was seen a few times. The chain uses TRBV28 and TRBJ2-3; no clear D. The CDR3 is made up of 9 amino acids. V gave up 10 bases and J gave up 2 bases, with 1 base separating them. Germline CDR1 MDHEN, CDR2 SYDVKM. The CDR3 nucleotides read TGTGCCAACACAGATACGCAGTATTTT. Its translation is CANTDTQYF.

The rearrangement links TRBV27 to TRBJ2-3; D may be TRBD1 or TRBD2 (7 bases each). Germline CDR1 MNHEY, CDR2 SMNVEV (reference sequence). The CDR3 contains 15 residues. Between the trimmed V and J ends, which lost 5 bases and 5 bases, there was a span of 17 bases. CDR3 loop: CASSVWAGGEDTQYF. As DNA, the CDR3 is TGTGCCAGCAGTGTATGGGCAGGGGGGGAAGATACGCAGTATTTT.

The chain joins TRBV12-3 or TRBV12-4 to TRBJ1-2; TRBD1 agrees at 7 bases. This CDR3 spans 16 amino acids. The V and J ends lost 3 bases and 4 bases, in that order; junction bases with no gene match: 11. CDR3 in amino acids: CASSFLARQGGYGYTF. The CDR3 DNA follows: TGTGCCAGCAGTTTTCTTGCCAGACAGGGTGGCTATGGCTACACCTTC.

The V call is TRBV5-6, the J call TRBJ1-1, with a possible D match to TRBD1 (6 bases). The CDR3 loop spans 13 amino acids. The V gene's germline CDR1 is SGHDT and CDR2 YYEEEE. V was cut by 7 bases and J by 4 bases, with 14 bases left in between. CDR3 sequence reads: CASESTGSTEAFF. DNA of the CDR3: TGTGCCAGCGAAAGTACAGGGTCCACTGAAGCTTTCTTT.

This clonotype was observed a few times. The chain recombines TRBV28 with TRBJ1-5, with unresolved D. Germline assignment: CDR1 MDHEN and CDR2 SYDVKM. The CDR3 length is 11 residues. V was clipped by 6 bases and J by 13 bases, with 13 bases between them. The chain's CDR3 is CASSRGTGQHF. The CDR3 DNA reads as TGTGCCAGCAGCCGAGGTACGGGGCAGCATTTT.

Concerning this clonotype itself: An end of the junction does not agree with germline; a read error may underlie this. The chain has TRBV6-2 or TRBV6-3 and TRBJ1-2; TRBD1 might be the D (6 bases). This CDR3 has 13 residues. Germline V gene sequence: CDR1 MNHEY, CDR2 SVGEGT. The CDR3 sequence is CARSYSRGDGYTF. The CDR3 DNA reads TGTGCCAGAAGTTACTCCAGGGGCGACGGCTACACCTTC.

At least ten counts were recorded for this clonotype. The V call is TRBV7-9, the J call TRBJ2-1, with 9 positions matching TRBD1. Per the germline V gene, CDR1 is SEHNR and CDR2 is FQNEAQ (reference sequence). After removal of 5 bases from V and 2 bases from J, the junction contained 10 bases not matched to a gene. This CDR3 contains 17 residues. The CDR3 DNA reads as TGTGCCAGCAGCGACGGGACAGGGCATGACCCCTACAATGAGCAGTTCTTC. This encodes CASSDGTGHDPYNEQFF. Full variable domain (rest looked up from reference TRBV7-9 and TRBJ2-1): DTGVSQNPRHKITKRGQNVTFRCDPISEHNRLYWYRQTLGQGPEFLTYFQNEAQLEKSRLLSDRFSAERPKGSFSTLEIQRTEQGDSAMYLCASSDGTGHDPYNEQFFGPGTRLTVL.

This chain joins TRBV11-1 and TRBJ1-1; 9 bases are a match to TRBD1. CDR1 SGHAT and CDR2 FQDESV come from the germline V gene (reference sequence). The ends lost 6 bases at V and 0 bases at J; junction bases unmatched: 5. This CDR3 comprises 15 residues. The CDR3 coding sequence is TGTGCCAGCAGTACACAGGGGGCGATGAACACTGAAGCTTTCTTT. As protein: CASSTQGAMNTEAFF.

Remarks on this clonotype: No conserved phenylalanine or tryptophan is present at the end of the CDR3, so a read error is the likely explanation. No DNA is shown, since the ends of the CDR3 on it are uncertain; the CDR3 is the one TCRdb lists. This chain joins TRBV5-8 and TRBJ1-4; the DNA was not used to check the table's D call, TRBD1. Germline CDR1 is SGHTS and CDR2 is YDEGEE. Ends included, the CDR3 has 11 residues. This chain's CDR3 is CASSFGQAWDV.

This clonotype was picked up many times. The chain joins TRBV28 to TRBJ1-1, with 7 bases identical to TRBD1. This CDR3 region has 14 residues. The junction had 10 bases not matched to a gene; V was cut back by 7 bases and J by 5 bases. Germline-derived CDR1 and CDR2 are MDHEN and SYDVKM. The DNA of the CDR3 is TGTGCCAGCACCCTCCCCACAGGGGAGACTGAAGCTTTCTTT. It is translated as CASTLPTGETEAFF.

V gene TRBV7-2 combines with J gene TRBJ1-1; D gene unclear. The CDR3 extends over 17 amino acids. V lost 0 bases and J lost 0, with 14 bases in between. Germline loops: CDR1 SGHTA, CDR2 FQGNSA. The CDR3 region is CASSLALVNPMNTEAFF. The CDR3 DNA follows: TGTGCCAGCAGCTTAGCCCTCGTAAACCCCATGAACACTGAAGCTTTCTTT.

This clonotype came up a few times. The V call is TRBV24-1, the J call TRBJ2-6; possibly TRBD1 or TRBD2 for D (6 bases each). The CDR3 is made up of 14 amino acids. Between the trimmed V and J ends, which lost 10 bases and 2 bases, there was a span of 11 bases. Germline values: CDR1 KGHDR, CDR2 SFDVKD. The CDR3 bases are TGTGCCACGGGGGGCGAAACTGGGGCCAACGTCCTGACTTTC. Protein sequence: CATGGETGANVLTF.

This clonotype was detected a few times. This rearrangement joins TRBV19 to TRBJ1-1; TRBD1 agrees at 12 bases. Germline lookup yields CDR1 LNHDA and CDR2 SQIVND (reference sequence). CDR3 length: 17 residues. V lost 7 bases and J lost 4; bases outside the gene matches: 13. In DNA form, the CDR3 reads TGTGCCAGTACCAACCGCCGGGACAGGGGGCTAGGCACTGAAGCTTTCTTT. Translating it yields CASTNRRDRGLGTEAFF. The whole variable domain, remainder taken from reference TRBV19 and TRBJ1-1, is DGGITQSPKYLFRKEGQNVTLSCEQNLNHDAMYWYRQDPGQGLRLIYYSQIVNDFQKGDIAEGYSVSREKKESFPLTVTSAQKNPTAFYLCASTNRRDRGLGTEAFFGQGTRLTVV.

The chain recombines TRBV27 with TRBJ2-1, with D unclear. Germline CDR1 reads MNHEY; CDR2 reads SMNVEV (reference sequence). The CDR3 has 13 amino acids. V was clipped by 6 bases and J by 7 bases, with 13 bases between them. The CDR3 here is CASRSGRYNEQFF. DNA of the CDR3: TGTGCCAGCAGGTCGGGTCGTTATAATGAGCAGTTCTTC.

This clonotype has only a few counts. The chain is built from TRBV15 and TRBJ2-3; TRBD2 is a possible D gene (6 bases). The V end lost 2 bases, the J end lost 3 bases, and 18 bases lay between the germline ends. This CDR3 comprises 17 residues. Germline assignment: CDR1 LNHNV and CDR2 YYDKDF (reference sequence). Here the CDR3 reads CATSRYRESSWTDTQYF. CDR3 nucleotide sequence: TGTGCCACCAGCAGATACCGGGAGAGTTCGTGGACAGATACGCAGTATTTT.

The chain combines TRBV12-3 or TRBV12-4 with TRBJ2-3; D gene unclear. The CDR3 is made up of 14 amino acids. V was shortened by 2 bases and J by 11 bases, with 17 bases between the two germline ends. In nucleotides, the CDR3 is TGTGCCAGCAGTTTATCTGCGTCGCAGTATGGGCAGTATTTT. Protein sequence: CASSLSASQYGQYF.

This clonotype was counted only a few times. This chain connects TRBV12-3 or TRBV12-4 to TRBJ1-3, with TRBD1 identical over 7 bases. The CDR3 totals 16 residues. Trimming removed 5 bases from V and 4 bases from J; junction bases left unmatched: 11. DNA for the CDR3: TGTGCCAGCAGTGACCCAGGACAGGTCGGAGGAAACACCATATATTTT. It is translated as CASSDPGQVGGNTIYF.

This clonotype was seen ten or more times. The rearrangement joins TRBV7-8 to TRBJ2-1; no firm D call. V lost 1 base, J lost 8 bases, and 12 bases lay in between. Germline V lookup: CDR1 SGHVS, CDR2 FQNEAQ. The CDR3 totals 14 residues. The CDR3 nucleotides are TGTGCCAGCAGCTTAGTCCGGCCAGGCGATGAGCAGTTCTTC. Translation gives CASSLVRPGDEQFF.

The chain combines TRBV13 with TRBJ2-7, with 9 bases lining up with TRBD1. CDR1 PRHDT and CDR2 FYEKMQ come from the germline V gene (reference sequence). J lost 3 bases, V lost 3 bases, and 12 bases had no gene match. The length of the CDR3 is 17 residues. This CDR3 is CASSFYGGRTGVYEQYF. CDR3 DNA sequence: TGTGCCAGCAGCTTTTATGGGGGACGGACAGGGGTCTACGAGCAGTACTTC. Drawing the rest from reference TRBV13 and TRBJ2-7, the complete variable domain is AAGVIQSPRHLIKEKRETATLKCYPIPRHDTVYWYQQGPGQDPQFLISFYEKMQSDKGSIPDRFSAQQFSDYHSELNMSSLELGDSALYFCASSFYGGRTGVYEQYFGPGTRLTVT.

The chain combines TRBV19 with TRBJ2-3; D is perhaps TRBD1 or TRBD2 (5 bases each). The germline V gene has CDR1 LNHDA and CDR2 SQIVND (reference sequence). The CDR3 spans 16 residues. The V end lost 9 bases, the J end lost 2 bases, and 21 bases lay between the germline ends. Here the CDR3 DNA reads TGTGCCAGCAAATTAGGGGACCAAGATTACACAGATACGCAGTATTTT. This encodes CASKLGDQDYTDTQYF.

Only a few counts were recorded for this clonotype. The chain employs TRBV6-1 and TRBJ2-1, with D possibly being TRBD2 (6 bases). The V end was cut by 6 bases, the J end by 2 bases, with 11 bases between. The CDR3 extends over 14 amino acids. Germline values: CDR1 MNHNS, CDR2 SASEGT. This chain's CDR3 is CASRVQRAYNEQFF. As DNA, the CDR3 is TGTGCCAGCAGAGTACAGCGGGCCTACAATGAGCAGTTCTTC.

This clonotype appeared a few times. V is TRBV6-2 or TRBV6-3 and J is TRBJ1-5, with D unclear. Between the trimmed V and J ends, which lost 6 bases and 0 bases, there was a span of 6 bases. The CDR3 runs to 13 residues. Per germline, CDR1 MNHEY and CDR2 SVGEGT. DNA of the CDR3: TGTGCCAGCAGCCATGTTAGCAATCAGCCCCAGCATTTT. This gives the protein CASSHVSNQPQHF.

CDR3: CASSLRDIKETQYF. In DNA form, the CDR3 reads TGTGCCAGCAGCCTTCGGGACATCAAAGAGACCCAGTACTTC. The rearrangement joins TRBV28 to TRBJ2-5; tentatively, D is TRBD1 (6 bases). Trimming cost V 6 bases and J 3 bases, with 14 bases left between them. The CDR3 totals 14 residues. The germline V gene encodes CDR1 MDHEN and CDR2 SYDVKM.

V usage is TRBV7-2 and J usage is TRBJ1-5, with D possibly TRBD1 on 6 matching bases. CDR3 size: 15 residues. V was trimmed by 5 bases and J by 3 bases, leaving 14 bases between them. The germline V gene encodes CDR1 SGHTA and CDR2 FQGNSA. The CDR3 DNA is TGTGCCAGCAGCACACAGGGAGTTCTCAATCAGCCCCAGCATTTT. Residues: CASSTQGVLNQPQHF. The full variable domain, rest sourced from reference TRBV7-2 and TRBJ1-5, is GAGVSQSPSNKVTEKGKDVELRCDPISGHTALYWYRQSLGQGLEFLIYFQGNSAPDKSGLPSDRFSAERTGGSVSTLTIQRTQQEDSAVYLCASSTQGVLNQPQHFGDGTRLSIL.